This passage covers 23 T cell receptor beta chains from one sample sequenced in a study of beta chain features in type 1 diabetes. Broader study findings: Shortening of TCRB CDR3s, moderate but significant, appeared in all four CD4+ subsets of Type 1 diabetes patients.

These receptors' antigens are unknown. TCRB transcripts that were expressed got sequenced, as all of the isolated RNA had been reverse transcribed. Clones were sequenced by immunoSEQ multiplex PCR, and TCRdb holds only the in-frame ones, with some missing. The table has a few hundred thousand clones, about a tenth seen once. Material: naive CD4+ T cells from blood. These receptor sequences come from a man aged 30 to 39 with type 1 diabetes.

In the case of this clone: A junction boundary mismatches the germline segment, possibly from a read error. The CDR3: CASSRGGGAGNEQFF. DNA of the CDR3: TGTGCCAGCAGTCGAGGCGGGGGGGCTGGCAATGAGCAGTTCTTC. The V gene is TRBV10-3, the J gene TRBJ2-1, with 9 bases aligning to TRBD2. The length of the CDR3 is 15 residues. Germline loops: CDR1 ENHRY, CDR2 SYGVKD.

The table lists this clone with a few counts. V is TRBV28 and J is TRBJ2-6; D unresolved. V was shortened by 4 bases and J by 1 base, with 2 bases between the two germline ends. Per the germline V gene, CDR1 is MDHEN and CDR2 is SYDVKM. The CDR3 spans 13 residues. For the CDR3, the DNA is TGTGCCAGCAGTTCTTCTGGGGCCAACGTCCTGACTTTC. Residues: CASSSSGANVLTF.

The chain carries TRBV10-3 and TRBJ2-7; 8 bases agree with TRBD2. The germline V gene encodes CDR1 ENHRY and CDR2 SYGVKD. The CDR3 sequence is 14 residues long. After removal of 6 bases from V and 0 bases from J, the junction contained 4 bases not matched to a gene. CDR3 region: CAISPRGASYEQYF. For the CDR3, the DNA is TGTGCCATCAGCCCGCGGGGGGCCTCCTACGAGCAGTACTTC.

This chain connects TRBV5-4 to TRBJ2-7; 11 bases are a match to TRBD2. The CDR3 is made up of 15 amino acids. Germline V gives CDR1 SGHNT, CDR2 YYREEE (reference sequence). The V and J ends lost 4 bases and 0 bases, in that order; junction bases with no gene match: 3. CDR3 in DNA: TGTGCCAGCAGCCCGGGACTAGCGGACTCCTACGAGCAGTACTTC. This sequence encodes CASSPGLADSYEQYF.

CDR3 nucleotides: TGTGCCAGCTCACGGGTAGCGGGGGTTTCCTACAATGAGCAGTTCTTC. Translated: CASSRVAGVSYNEQFF. The V and J genes are TRBV18 and TRBJ2-1; 9 bases map to TRBD2. The V gene's germline CDR1 is KGHSH and CDR2 LQKENI. The CDR3 runs to 16 residues. V gave up 4 bases and J gave up 1 base; unmatched junction bases: 5.

This clone was detected a few times. A read error may account for a junction end that differs from germline. For the CDR3, the DNA is TGTGCCAGCCGCCCTGGGGGAGCAGGGGGCGCGAACGACTTC. Translation gives CASRPGGAGGANDF. This rearrangement joins TRBV2 to TRBJ2-4, with 8 positions matching TRBD1. Germline lookup yields CDR1 SNHLY and CDR2 FYNNEI. This CDR3 spans 14 amino acids.

V usage is TRBV7-2 and J usage is TRBJ1-1; no clear D. Germline CDR1 SGHTA, CDR2 FQGNSA. This CDR3 has 13 residues. The V and J ends lost 3 bases and 1 base respectively, with 6 bases between them. In DNA, the CDR3 is TGTGCCAGCAGCTTCGCCGGGAACACTGAAGCTTTCTTT. Protein: CASSFAGNTEAFF.

In this sample, this clone turned up a few times. The V gene is TRBV5-1, the J gene TRBJ1-3; no firm D call. Germline CDR1 is SGHRS and CDR2 is YFSETQ. V lost 3 bases and J lost 4, with 11 bases in between. There are 14 residues in the CDR3. The CDR3 protein is CASSSALGGNTIYF. CDR3 nucleotide sequence: TGCGCCAGCAGCTCCGCTCTGGGCGGAAACACCATATATTTT.

Of note for this clone: Germline is not matched at one junction end, which may reflect a read error. The genes are TRBV6-5 and TRBJ1-1, with TRBD1 identical over 9 bases. The CDR3 consists of 14 residues. From germline, CDR1 is MNHEY and CDR2 SVGAGI. This CDR3 is CASRLTGGSTEVFF. In DNA, the CDR3 is TGTGCCAGCAGATTAACAGGGGGCTCAACTGAAGTTTTCTTT.

This rearrangement joins TRBV7-9 to TRBJ2-7; D possibly corresponds to TRBD2 (7 bases). The CDR3 loop spans 14 amino acids. V was trimmed by 4 bases and J by 5 bases, leaving 15 bases between them. Germline V gene data show CDR1 as SEHNR and CDR2 as FQNEAQ (reference sequence). CDR3 sequence (DNA): TGTGCCAGCAGCTATGCGGGGGCGGCGAACGAGCAGTACTTC. This translates into CASSYAGAANEQYF.

A few counts support this clone. The chain joins TRBV20-1 to TRBJ1-6, with D tentatively TRBD1 (6 bases). Germline CDR1 DFQATT, CDR2 SNEGSKA (reference sequence). V lost 0 bases and J 18 bases, leaving 12 bases between the germline ends. The CDR3 is 11 amino acids. The CDR3 sequence is CSARDRGFPHF. DNA of the CDR3: TGCAGTGCTAGAGATAGGGGGTTCCCCCACTTT.

This clone occurred a few times. This sequence joins TRBV5-6 and TRBJ1-2, with 7 bases lining up with TRBD1. Trimming cost V 2 bases and J 4 bases; bases outside gene matches: 2. The CDR3 has 13 residues. CDR1 SGHDT and CDR2 YYEEEE come from the germline V gene. The CDR3 nucleotides are TGTGCCAGCAGCTTCCAGGGGGGCTATGGCTACACCTTC. Translating gives CASSFQGGYGYTF.

This clone was seen a handful of times. This sequence joins TRBV11-2 and TRBJ2-1, with D tentatively TRBD2 (5 bases). The CDR3 consists of 14 residues. From germline, CDR1 is SGHAT and CDR2 FQNNGV. Trimming took 5 bases from V and 5 from J, leaving 13 bases between them. CDR3 residues: CASSDPRGNNEQFF. For the CDR3, the DNA is TGTGCCAGCAGCGACCCCCGGGGTAACAATGAGCAGTTCTTC. The complete variable domain, with remaining parts taken from reference TRBV11-2 and TRBJ2-1, reads EAGVAQSPRYKIIEKRQSVAFWCNPISGHATLYWYQQILGQGPKLLIQFQNNGVVDDSQLPKDRFSAERLKGVDSTLKIQPAKLEDSAVYLCASSDPRGNNEQFFGPGTRLTVL.

The chain carries TRBV7-2 and TRBJ2-5; no reliable D call. V was pared by 3 bases and J by 0 bases, with 11 bases between. The CDR3 has 15 amino acids. CDR1 SGHTA and CDR2 FQGNSA come from the germline V gene. CDR3 sequence reads: CASSFIRQNQETQYF. CDR3 nucleotides: TGTGCCAGCAGCTTTATTCGACAAAACCAAGAGACCCAGTACTTC.

The chain's CDR3 is CASSEEGTGYGYTF. DNA of the CDR3: TGTGCCAGCAGTGAAGAGGGGACAGGGTATGGCTACACCTTC. The chain combines TRBV2 with TRBJ1-2; TRBD1 matches at 9 bases. The CDR3 covers 14 residues. V shed 1 base, J shed 5 bases, and the junction held 2 bases outside the gene matches. Germline V gives CDR1 SNHLY, CDR2 FYNNEI.

The V gene is TRBV9, the J gene TRBJ2-7; 7 bases align to TRBD2. V lost 4 bases to trimming and J lost 0 bases; unmatched junction nucleotides: 4. Germline lookup yields CDR1 SGDLS and CDR2 YYNGEE. The CDR3 extends over 14 amino acids. In DNA form, the CDR3 reads TGTGCCAGCAGCTTCAGCGGGGACTCCTACGAGCAGTACTTC. As protein: CASSFSGDSYEQYF.

This clone turned up a few times. The rearrangement joins TRBV18 to TRBJ2-2, with no clear D. The V gene lost 3 bases and the J gene lost 2 bases, with 13 bases spanning the gap. Germline-derived CDR1 and CDR2 are KGHSH and LQKENI. There are 16 residues in the CDR3. The CDR3 coding sequence is TGTGCCAGCTCACCGATAGTACGGAGTAACACCGGGGAGCTGTTTTTT. As protein: CASSPIVRSNTGELFF.

This chain links TRBV18 with TRBJ2-5; the D gene is possibly TRBD2 (5 bases). V lost 4 bases and J 3 bases, leaving 12 bases between the germline ends. The germline V gene has CDR1 KGHSH and CDR2 LQKENI. CDR3 length: 14 residues. The CDR3 DNA follows: TGTGCCAGCTCACTACTAGACGGAAAAGAGACCCAGTACTTC. Translation: CASSLLDGKETQYF.

V and J are TRBV5-6 and TRBJ2-2, with D hard to call. Looked up from germline, CDR1 is SGHDT and CDR2 is YYEEEE. This CDR3 region has 16 residues. Trimming took off 3 bases at V and 0 bases at J, with 12 bases between the two ends. CDR3 protein: CASSSWRAANTGELFF. The CDR3 coding sequence is TGTGCCAGCAGCTCTTGGCGCGCGGCGAACACCGGGGAGCTGTTTTTT.

This clone was detected only a few times. This chain joins TRBV2 and TRBJ1-2; 7 nucleotides line up with TRBD1. V was clipped by 3 bases and J by 2 bases; unmatched bases: 3. CDR1 is SNHLY, CDR2 FYNNEI, per germline. The CDR3 is 14 amino acids. CDR3 region: CASSDVQGNYGYTF. DNA for the CDR3: TGTGCCAGCAGTGATGTACAGGGGAACTATGGCTACACCTTC.

This clone was counted a few times. The chain joins TRBV2 to TRBJ2-2; 7 bases line up with TRBD1. Germline-derived CDR1 and CDR2 are SNHLY and FYNNEI. The CDR3 has 17 amino acids. With 7 bases clipped from V and 2 bases from J, the junction kept 13 bases outside the gene matches. The CDR3 sequence is CASTHFVTGVNTGELFF. In DNA form, the CDR3 reads TGTGCCAGCACCCATTTCGTTACAGGGGTTAACACCGGGGAGCTGTTTTTT.

This clone showed up just a few times. CDR3 in DNA: TGCGCCAGCAGCCAAGATAGGAGCGACAGCTATGGCTACACCTTC. It encodes CASSQDRSDSYGYTF. This rearrangement joins TRBV4-3 to TRBJ1-2, with a possible D match to TRBD1 (5 bases). The CDR3 is 15 residues long. V lost 0 bases to trimming and J lost 4 bases, with 12 bases between them. Germline CDR1 reads LGHNA; CDR2 reads YSLEER.

The rearrangement links TRBV12-5 to TRBJ2-3; 9 positions match TRBD2. The CDR3 is made up of 14 amino acids. Germline V gene lookup returns CDR1 LGHNT and CDR2 FRNRAP. V shed 7 bases and J 10 bases; nucleotides not matched to a gene: 12. The CDR3 loop is CASESSGASGPQYF. The CDR3 coding sequence is TGTGCTAGTGAGTCTAGCGGGGCCTCGGGGCCGCAGTATTTT.